These 13 T cell receptor beta chains share one sample of origin, sequenced in a study of cytomegalovirus exposure and HLA in healthy donors. In the PCR, 60 Vbeta and 13 Jbeta primers were used. Repertoires were generated with immunoSEQ multiplex PCR, while TCRdb's copy carries only in-frame clones and drops some. Here the sample spans some 150,000 clones, 75% to 90% being singletons. The sample comprised PBMCs. These receptors were taken from a woman between 45 and 60 years old in good health and CMV-seropositive.

V gene TRBV29-1 combines with J gene TRBJ2-7, with TRBD2 matching 9 bases. V lost 3 bases, J lost 2 bases, and 2 bases stayed unmatched. Germline V gene data show CDR1 as SQVTM and CDR2 as ANQGSEA. CDR3 length: 13 residues. CDR3 sequence: CSVEGTSTYEQYF. CDR3 nucleotide sequence: TGCAGCGTTGAGGGGACTAGCACCTACGAGCAGTACTTC.

This clone was seen more than once but under ten times. The genes are TRBV7-9 and TRBJ2-3; 10 bases align to TRBD2. CDR3 length: 16 residues. V dropped 1 base and J dropped 6; count of bases not matched to a gene: 7. Germline CDR1 SEHNR, CDR2 FQNEAQ (reference sequence). CDR3 region: CASSLGLAGNRDTQYF. For the CDR3, the DNA is TGTGCCAGCAGCTTAGGACTAGCGGGTAACAGGGATACGCAGTATTTT.

CDR3 DNA: TGCGCCAGCAGCCAAGATCAGGGATCGGCCTACGAGCAGTACTTC. Encoded protein: CASSQDQGSAYEQYF. This chain joins TRBV4-1 and TRBJ2-7, with D tentatively TRBD1 (5 bases). The CDR3 loop spans 15 amino acids. With 0 bases removed from V and 2 bases from J, the gap between germline ends came to 11 bases. Germline CDR1 and CDR2: MGHRA and YSYEKL.

The chain uses TRBV7-9 and TRBJ1-4; the D gene is possibly TRBD1 (6 bases). The CDR3 extends over 14 amino acids. The V gene lost 6 bases and the J gene lost 3 bases, with 11 bases spanning the gap. The germline V gene encodes CDR1 SEHNR and CDR2 FQNEAQ (reference sequence). This CDR3 reads CASSQGRANEKLFF. The CDR3 DNA reads TGTGCCAGCAGTCAGGGGAGGGCTAATGAAAAACTGTTTTTT.

This sequence joins TRBV14 and TRBJ2-4, with 8 bases matching TRBD1. This CDR3 region has 14 residues. Germline assignment: CDR1 SGHDN and CDR2 FVKESK. J gave up 9 bases and V 6 bases, and 10 bases lay outside the gene matches. This CDR3 reads CASSGINRGAIQYF. CDR3 in DNA: TGTGCCAGCAGTGGGATCAACAGGGGGGCCATTCAGTACTTC.

The rearrangement joins TRBV7-9 to TRBJ1-1; 8 bases fit TRBD1. Germline V gene lookup returns CDR1 SEHNR and CDR2 FQNEAQ (reference sequence). CDR3 length: 13 amino acids. V shed 5 bases, J shed 4 bases, and the junction held 3 bases outside the gene matches. In nucleotides, the CDR3 is TGTGCCAGCAGCGAACAGGGGGGCACTGAAGCTTTCTTT. Protein sequence: CASSEQGGTEAFF.

The CDR3 loop is CASNQGLGKYNEQFF. CDR3 DNA sequence: TGTGCCAGCAATCAGGGACTAGGGAAATACAATGAGCAGTTCTTC. The chain has TRBV2 and TRBJ2-1; TRBD2 aligns across 8 bases. Per the germline V gene, CDR1 is SNHLY and CDR2 is FYNNEI. V lost 7 bases, J lost 4 bases, and 9 bases stayed unmatched. The CDR3 has 15 amino acids.

The V gene is TRBV7-9, the J gene TRBJ2-1; the D gene is possibly TRBD2 (6 bases). V shed 1 base and J shed 10 bases, with 14 bases lying between them. There are 14 residues in the CDR3. The V gene's germline CDR1 is SEHNR and CDR2 FQNEAQ (reference sequence). This CDR3 is CASSLGGVETEQFF. Written as DNA, the CDR3 is TGTGCCAGCAGCTTAGGGGGGGTAGAGACAGAGCAGTTCTTC.

This sequence joins TRBV11-1 and TRBJ2-5, with 15 bases identical to TRBD2. The CDR3 runs to 18 residues. Losses at the gene ends were 5 bases for V and 4 bases for J; bases not matched to a gene: 11. Germline assignment: CDR1 SGHAT and CDR2 FQDESV (reference sequence). The CDR3 reads CASSLGTSGGLARETQYF. The CDR3 nucleotides are TGTGCCAGCAGCCTGGGGACTAGCGGGGGGCTGGCAAGAGAGACCCAGTACTTC.

With respect to this clone: The same CDR3 arises from other DNA sequences in this sample as well. The V call is TRBV7-3, the J call TRBJ1-1; no clear D. This CDR3 spans 13 amino acids. Germline V gene sequence: CDR1 SGHTA, CDR2 FQGTGA. Trimming pared 0 bases from V and 2 bases from J, leaving 4 bases between. CDR3 nucleotides: TGTGCCAGCAGCTTAACCCTAAACACTGAAGCTTTCTTT. Its translation is CASSLTLNTEAFF.

The V and J genes are TRBV7-3 and TRBJ2-7; 7 positions agree with TRBD2. This CDR3 has 14 residues. V was clipped by 5 bases and J by 6 bases; unmatched bases: 10. Germline CDR1 and CDR2: SGHTA and FQGTGA. CDR3 in DNA: TGTGCCAGCAGCGCCATGGCGGGAGCCCTCGAGCAGTACTTC. The encoded protein is CASSAMAGALEQYF.

The gene calls are TRBV6-1 and TRBJ2-7, with D possibly being TRBD1 (5 bases). CDR3 length equals 14 residues. With 5 bases removed from V and 2 bases from J, the gap between germline ends came to 13 bases. Germline V gene sequence: CDR1 MNHNS, CDR2 SASEGT. CDR3 nucleotide sequence: TGTGCCAGCAGTTCAGGGCCTACTACCTACGAGCAGTACTTC. Translation: CASSSGPTTYEQYF.

The chain employs TRBV7-3 and TRBJ2-1; 14 bases map to TRBD2. Germline lookup yields CDR1 SGHTA and CDR2 FQGTGA. V gave up 5 bases and J gave up 7 bases; unmatched junction bases: 7. This CDR3 comprises 16 residues. The CDR3 is CASSLGTSGSINEQFF. The CDR3 bases are TGTGCCAGCAGCCTTGGGACTAGCGGGAGTATTAATGAGCAGTTCTTC.